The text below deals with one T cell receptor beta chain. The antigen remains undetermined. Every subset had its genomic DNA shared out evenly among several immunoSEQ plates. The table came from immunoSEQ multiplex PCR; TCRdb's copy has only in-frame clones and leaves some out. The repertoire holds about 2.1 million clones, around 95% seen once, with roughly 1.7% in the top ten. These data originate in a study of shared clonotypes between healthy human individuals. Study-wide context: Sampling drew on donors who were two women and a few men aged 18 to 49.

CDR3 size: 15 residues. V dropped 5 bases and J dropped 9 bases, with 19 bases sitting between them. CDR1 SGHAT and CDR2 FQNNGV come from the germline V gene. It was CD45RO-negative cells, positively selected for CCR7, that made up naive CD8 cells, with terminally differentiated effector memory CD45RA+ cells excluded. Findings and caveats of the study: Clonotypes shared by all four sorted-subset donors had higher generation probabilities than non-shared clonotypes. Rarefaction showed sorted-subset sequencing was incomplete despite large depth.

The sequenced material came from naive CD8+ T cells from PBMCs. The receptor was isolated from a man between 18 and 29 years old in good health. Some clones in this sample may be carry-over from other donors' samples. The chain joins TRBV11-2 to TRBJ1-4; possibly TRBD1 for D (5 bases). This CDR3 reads CASSPSGPSPQKLFF. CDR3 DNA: TGTGCCAGCAGCCCTTCGGGACCCAGTCCACAAAAACTGTTTTTT.